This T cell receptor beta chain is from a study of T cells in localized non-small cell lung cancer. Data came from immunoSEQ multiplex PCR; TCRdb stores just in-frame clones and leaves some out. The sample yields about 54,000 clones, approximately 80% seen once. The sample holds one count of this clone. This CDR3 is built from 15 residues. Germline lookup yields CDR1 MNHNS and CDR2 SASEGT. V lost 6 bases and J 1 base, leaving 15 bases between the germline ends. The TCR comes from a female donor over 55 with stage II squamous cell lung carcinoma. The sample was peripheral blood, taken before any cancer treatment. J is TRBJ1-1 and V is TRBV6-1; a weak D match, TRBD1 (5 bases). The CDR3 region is CASRASVRGNTEAFF. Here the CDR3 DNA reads TGTGCCAGCAGGGCCAGCGTAAGGGGGAACACTGAAGCTTTCTTT.